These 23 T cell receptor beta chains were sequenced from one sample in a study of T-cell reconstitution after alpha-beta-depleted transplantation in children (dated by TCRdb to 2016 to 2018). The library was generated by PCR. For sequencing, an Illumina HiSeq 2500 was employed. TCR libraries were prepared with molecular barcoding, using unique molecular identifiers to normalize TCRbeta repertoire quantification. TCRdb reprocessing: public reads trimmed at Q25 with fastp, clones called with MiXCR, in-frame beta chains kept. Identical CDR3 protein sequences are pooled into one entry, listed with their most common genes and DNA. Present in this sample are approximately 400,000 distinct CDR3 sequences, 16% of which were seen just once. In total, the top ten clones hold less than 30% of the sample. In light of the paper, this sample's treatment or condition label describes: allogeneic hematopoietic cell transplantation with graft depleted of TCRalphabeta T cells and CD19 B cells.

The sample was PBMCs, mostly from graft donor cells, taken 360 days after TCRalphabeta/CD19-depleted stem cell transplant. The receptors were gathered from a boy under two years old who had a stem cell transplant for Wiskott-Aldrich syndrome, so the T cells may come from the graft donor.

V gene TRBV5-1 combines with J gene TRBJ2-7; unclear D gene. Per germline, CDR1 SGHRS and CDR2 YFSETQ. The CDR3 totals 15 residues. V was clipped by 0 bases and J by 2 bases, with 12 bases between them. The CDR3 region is CASSLENYQPYEQYF. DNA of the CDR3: TGCGCCAGCAGCTTGGAGAACTACCAACCCTACGAGCAGTACTTC.

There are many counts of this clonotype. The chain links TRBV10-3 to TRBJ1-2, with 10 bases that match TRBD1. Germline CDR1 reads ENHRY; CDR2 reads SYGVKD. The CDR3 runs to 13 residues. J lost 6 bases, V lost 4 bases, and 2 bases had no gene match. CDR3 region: CAISGTGGNGYTF. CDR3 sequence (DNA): TGTGCCATCAGTGGGACAGGGGGGAATGGCTACACCTTC.

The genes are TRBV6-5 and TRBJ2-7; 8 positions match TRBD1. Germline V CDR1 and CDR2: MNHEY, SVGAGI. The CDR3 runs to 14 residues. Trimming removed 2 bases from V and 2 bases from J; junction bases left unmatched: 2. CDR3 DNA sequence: TGTGCCAGCAGTTACCAACAGGGGGCCTACGAGCAGTACTTC. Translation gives CASSYQQGAYEQYF.

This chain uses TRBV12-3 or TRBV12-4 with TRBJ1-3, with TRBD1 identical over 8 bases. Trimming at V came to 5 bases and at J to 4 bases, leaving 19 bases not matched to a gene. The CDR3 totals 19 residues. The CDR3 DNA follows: TGTGCCAGCAGTAACCCAGGCCATACAGGGGGGGTCAGAGGAAACACCATATATTTT. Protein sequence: CASSNPGHTGGVRGNTIYF.

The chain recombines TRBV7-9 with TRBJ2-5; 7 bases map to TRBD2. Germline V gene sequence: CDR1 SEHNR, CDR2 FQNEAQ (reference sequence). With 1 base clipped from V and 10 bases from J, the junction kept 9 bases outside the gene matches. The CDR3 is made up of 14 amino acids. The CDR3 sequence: CASSLGAGMVSQYF. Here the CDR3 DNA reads TGTGCCAGCAGCTTAGGAGCGGGGATGGTAAGCCAGTACTTC.

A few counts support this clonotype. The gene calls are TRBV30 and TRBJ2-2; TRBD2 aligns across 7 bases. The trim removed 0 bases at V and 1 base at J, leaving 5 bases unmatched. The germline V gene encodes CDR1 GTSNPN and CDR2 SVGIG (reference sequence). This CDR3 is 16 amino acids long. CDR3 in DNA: TGTGCCTGGAGTGTTCGGCGGGAGCTGAACACCGGGGAGCTGTTTTTT. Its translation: CAWSVRRELNTGELFF.

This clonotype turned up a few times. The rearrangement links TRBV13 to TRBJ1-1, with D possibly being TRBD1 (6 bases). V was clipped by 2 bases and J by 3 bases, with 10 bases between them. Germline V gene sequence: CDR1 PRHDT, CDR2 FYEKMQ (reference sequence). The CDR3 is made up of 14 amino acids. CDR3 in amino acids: CASSLPQGYTEAFF. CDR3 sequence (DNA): TGTGCCAGCAGCTTACCTCAGGGGTACACTGAAGCTTTCTTT.

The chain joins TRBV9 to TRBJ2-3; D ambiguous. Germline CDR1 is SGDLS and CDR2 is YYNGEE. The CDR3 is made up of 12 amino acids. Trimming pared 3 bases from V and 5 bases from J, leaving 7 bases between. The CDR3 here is CASSGIGDTQYF. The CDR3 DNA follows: TGTGCCAGCAGCGGGATTGGAGATACGCAGTATTTT.

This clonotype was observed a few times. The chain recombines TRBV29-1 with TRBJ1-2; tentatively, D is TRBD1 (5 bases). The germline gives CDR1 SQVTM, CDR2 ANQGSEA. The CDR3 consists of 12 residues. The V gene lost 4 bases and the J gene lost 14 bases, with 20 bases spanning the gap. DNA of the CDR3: TGCAGCGTTGGTGAACACAGGTCCTTCTTGACCTTC. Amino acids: CSVGEHRSFLTF. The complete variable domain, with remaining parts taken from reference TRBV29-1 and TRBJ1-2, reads SAVISQKPSRDICQRGTSLTIQCQVDSQVTMMFWYRQQPGQSLTLIATANQGSEATYESGFVIDKFPISRPNLTFSTLTVSNMSPEDSSIYLCSVGEHRSFLTFGSGTRLTVV.

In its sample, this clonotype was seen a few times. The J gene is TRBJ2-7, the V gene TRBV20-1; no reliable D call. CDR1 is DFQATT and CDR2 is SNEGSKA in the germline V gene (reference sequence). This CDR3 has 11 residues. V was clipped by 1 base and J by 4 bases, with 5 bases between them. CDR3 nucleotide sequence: TGCAGTGCTAGAGTACGGTACGAGCAGTACTTC. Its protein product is CSARVRYEQYF.

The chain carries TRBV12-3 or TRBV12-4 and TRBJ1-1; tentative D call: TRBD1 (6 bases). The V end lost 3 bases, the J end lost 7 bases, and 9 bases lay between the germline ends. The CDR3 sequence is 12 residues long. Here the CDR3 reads CASSFDRLEAFF. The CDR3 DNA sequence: TGTGCCAGCAGTTTTGACAGGCTTGAAGCTTTCTTT.

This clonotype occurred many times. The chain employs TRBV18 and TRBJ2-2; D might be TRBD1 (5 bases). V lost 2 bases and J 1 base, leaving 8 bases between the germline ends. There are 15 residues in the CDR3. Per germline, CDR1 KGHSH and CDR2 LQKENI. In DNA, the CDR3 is TGTGCCAGCTCACCATGGCAGGGGAACACCGGGGAGCTGTTTTTT. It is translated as CASSPWQGNTGELFF.

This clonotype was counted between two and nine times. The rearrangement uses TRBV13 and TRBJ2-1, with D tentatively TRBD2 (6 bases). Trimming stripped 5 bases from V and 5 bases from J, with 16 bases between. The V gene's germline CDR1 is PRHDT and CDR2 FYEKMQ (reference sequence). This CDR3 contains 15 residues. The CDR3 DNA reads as TGTGCCAGCAGCCAGGGTGGGACTGCACACAATGAGCAGTTCTTC. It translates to CASSQGGTAHNEQFF.

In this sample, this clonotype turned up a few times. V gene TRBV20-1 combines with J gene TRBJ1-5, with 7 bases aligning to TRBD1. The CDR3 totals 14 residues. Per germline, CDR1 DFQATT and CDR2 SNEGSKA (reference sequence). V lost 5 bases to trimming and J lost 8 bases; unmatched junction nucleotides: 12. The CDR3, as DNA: TGCAGTGCTGGGGGTGACAGGGAAGGAAAGCCCCAGCATTTT. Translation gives CSAGGDREGKPQHF.

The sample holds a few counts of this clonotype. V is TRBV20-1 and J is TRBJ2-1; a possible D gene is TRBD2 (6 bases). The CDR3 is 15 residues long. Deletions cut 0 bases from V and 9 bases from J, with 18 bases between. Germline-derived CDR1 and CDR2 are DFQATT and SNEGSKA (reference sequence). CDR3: CSARDRGGPRSEQFF. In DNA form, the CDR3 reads TGCAGTGCTAGAGACCGAGGAGGGCCAAGGAGTGAGCAGTTCTTC.

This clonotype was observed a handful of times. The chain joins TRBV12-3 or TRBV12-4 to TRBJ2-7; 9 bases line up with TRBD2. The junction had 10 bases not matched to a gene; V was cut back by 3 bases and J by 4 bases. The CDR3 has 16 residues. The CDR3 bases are TGTGCCAGCAGTTTGAAGATAGGGGGACTAGCTTACGAGCAGTACTTC. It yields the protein CASSLKIGGLAYEQYF.

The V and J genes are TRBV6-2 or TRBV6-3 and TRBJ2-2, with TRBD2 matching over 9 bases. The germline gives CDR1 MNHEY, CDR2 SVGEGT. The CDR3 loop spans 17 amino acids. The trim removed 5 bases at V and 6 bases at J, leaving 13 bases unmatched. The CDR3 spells CASSPRGLAWRAGELFF. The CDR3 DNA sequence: TGTGCCAGCAGTCCCCGGGGACTAGCCTGGAGGGCCGGGGAGCTGTTTTTT.

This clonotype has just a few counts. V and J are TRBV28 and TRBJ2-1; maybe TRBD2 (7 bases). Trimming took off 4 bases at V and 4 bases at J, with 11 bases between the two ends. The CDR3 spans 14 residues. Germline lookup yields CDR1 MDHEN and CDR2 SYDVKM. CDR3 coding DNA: TGTGCCAGCAGTTCGGGGGGCGTATACAATGAGCAGTTCTTC. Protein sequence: CASSSGGVYNEQFF. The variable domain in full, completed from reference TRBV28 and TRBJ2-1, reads DVKVTQSSRYLVKRTGEKVFLECVQDMDHENMFWYRQDPGLGLRLIYFSYDVKMKEKGDIPEGYSVSREKKERFSLILESASTNQTSMYLCASSSGGVYNEQFFGPGTRLTVL.

The CDR3 sequence: CASNEGTGELFF. The CDR3 nucleotides are TGTGCCAGCAATGAGGGGACCGGGGAGCTGTTTTTT. The V gene is TRBV12-3 or TRBV12-4, the J gene TRBJ2-2, with D perhaps assigned TRBD1 or TRBD2 (5 bases each). V was shortened by 7 bases and J by 5 bases, with 8 bases between the two germline ends. The CDR3 consists of 12 residues.

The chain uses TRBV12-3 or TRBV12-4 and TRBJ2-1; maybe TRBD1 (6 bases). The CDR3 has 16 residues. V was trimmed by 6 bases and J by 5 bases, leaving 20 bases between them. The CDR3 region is CASSPGDRLPDNEQFF. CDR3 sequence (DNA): TGTGCCAGCAGCCCAGGGGACCGCCTACCCGACAATGAGCAGTTCTTC.

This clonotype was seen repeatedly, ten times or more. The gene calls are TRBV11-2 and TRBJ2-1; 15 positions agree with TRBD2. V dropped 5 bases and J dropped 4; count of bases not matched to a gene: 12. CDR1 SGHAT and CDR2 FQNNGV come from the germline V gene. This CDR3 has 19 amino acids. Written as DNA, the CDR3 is TGTGCCAGCAGCCCATGGGGACTAGCGGGAGGTAAAAGGTACAATGAGCAGTTCTTC. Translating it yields CASSPWGLAGGKRYNEQFF.

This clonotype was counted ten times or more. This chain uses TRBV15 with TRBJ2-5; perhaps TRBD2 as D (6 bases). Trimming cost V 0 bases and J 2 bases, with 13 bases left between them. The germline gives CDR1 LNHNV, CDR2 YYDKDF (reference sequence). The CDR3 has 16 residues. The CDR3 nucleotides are TGTGCCACCAGCAGAGATGATGGAGGGATTCAAGAGACCCAGTACTTC. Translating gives CATSRDDGGIQETQYF.

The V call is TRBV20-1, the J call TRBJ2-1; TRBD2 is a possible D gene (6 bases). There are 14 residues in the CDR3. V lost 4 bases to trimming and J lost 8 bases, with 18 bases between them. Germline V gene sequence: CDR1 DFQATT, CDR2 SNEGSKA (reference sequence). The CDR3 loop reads CSAILAGGPHEQFF. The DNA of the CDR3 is TGCAGTGCTATCCTTGCTGGAGGGCCCCATGAGCAGTTCTTC.